A single sample gave rise to the 21 T cell receptor beta chains below, sequenced in a study of human T cells and chemical hapten exposure. The time point: healthy volunteer bleed at 6 weeks. Unfractionated whole blood was the source of the extracted total RNA. TCRdb re-called the RACE reads with MiXCR, one entry per CDR3 protein. Counted here are 65,000 to 80,000 distinct CDR3 sequences, over 8.5% occurring once; the ten biggest clones make up less than 2%. The sample taken for sequencing was whole blood. The origin of the receptors is a male donor in good health. Some clones in this sample may be carry-over from other donors' samples.

This chain uses TRBV4-3 with TRBJ2-7; D remains ambiguous. The CDR3 loop spans 13 amino acids. V lost 0 bases and J lost 11, with 14 bases in between. In germline, CDR1 is LGHNA, CDR2 YSLEER. In DNA form, the CDR3 reads TGCGCCAGCAGCCAAGATCTGATCTCGCCTAAGTACTTC. Translation gives CASSQDLISPKYF.

Many counts were recorded for this clonotype. The CDR3 loop reads CASSEVGTVMNTEAFF. The DNA of the CDR3 is TGTGCCAGCAGTGAAGTTGGGACAGTCATGAACACTGAAGCTTTCTTT. This chain connects TRBV6-1 to TRBJ1-1, with 7 bases that match TRBD1. This CDR3 spans 16 amino acids. Unmatched junction bases numbered 5, after V lost 1 base and J lost 0 bases. CDR1 and CDR2 (germline): MNHNS, SASEGT.

V is TRBV7-2 and J is TRBJ2-4; TRBD2 agrees at 8 bases. This CDR3 comprises 17 residues. The germline V gene has CDR1 SGHTA and CDR2 FQGNSA. V lost 3 bases and J lost 0; bases outside the gene matches: 7. Here the CDR3 reads CASSFLLAGIAKNIQYF. The DNA for the CDR3 is TGTGCCAGCAGCTTTTTGCTAGCGGGTATAGCCAAAAACATTCAGTACTTC.

The chain recombines TRBV29-1 with TRBJ2-2; D is perhaps TRBD1 (6 bases). The length of the CDR3 is 12 residues. V lost 6 bases, J lost 5 bases, and 10 bases lay in between. Per the germline V gene, CDR1 is SQVTM and CDR2 is ANQGSEA. CDR3 protein: CSVEGETGELFF. The CDR3 coding sequence is TGCAGCGTCGAGGGGGAAACCGGGGAGCTGTTTTTT.

This clonotype was found a few times. The chain has TRBV25-1 and TRBJ2-5, with D possibly called TRBD1 or TRBD2 (6 bases each). V was trimmed by 5 bases and J by 5 bases, leaving 21 bases between them. The germline V gene has CDR1 MGHDK and CDR2 SYGVNS. The CDR3 is 16 amino acids. This CDR3 reads CASSPPEGGRAETQYF. CDR3 nucleotides: TGTGCCAGCAGTCCCCCGGAGGGGGGTCGGGCGGAGACCCAGTACTTC.

This clonotype was seen many times. V gene TRBV20-1 combines with J gene TRBJ1-1; D is undetermined. V was cut by 1 base and J by 0 bases, with 12 bases left in between. The CDR3 loop spans 15 amino acids. Germline CDR1 is DFQATT and CDR2 is SNEGSKA (reference sequence). The CDR3: CSARGAGRLNTEAFF. The CDR3 DNA follows: TGCAGTGCTAGAGGGGCAGGACGTTTGAACACTGAAGCTTTCTTT.

This chain joins TRBV24-1 and TRBJ2-1; no reliable D call. Trimming removed 2 bases from V and 6 bases from J, with 13 bases in between. This CDR3 comprises 15 residues. Germline V gene sequence: CDR1 KGHDR, CDR2 SFDVKD. The CDR3 protein is CATSDSWGNTNEQFF. In nucleotides, the CDR3 is TGTGCCACCAGTGATTCCTGGGGAAATACCAATGAGCAGTTCTTC.

The table lists this clonotype with a few counts. The V gene is TRBV5-1, the J gene TRBJ2-3; 7 positions agree with TRBD1. The V segment lost 0 bases and the J segment 5 bases; nucleotides outside the gene matches: 6. From germline, CDR1 is SGHRS and CDR2 YFSETQ. The CDR3 is 15 residues long. The CDR3 nucleotides are TGCGCCAGCAGCTTGGGAGGGGGCCCGGAAGATACGCAGTATTTT. Amino acids: CASSLGGGPEDTQYF.

This clonotype was counted only a few times. The chain links TRBV7-4 to TRBJ1-1, with no clear D. CDR3 size: 16 residues. V was trimmed by 2 bases and J by 8 bases, leaving 21 bases between them. Germline values: CDR1 SGHVT, CDR2 SQSDAQ. The CDR3 is CASSLFASNPHREAFF. The DNA for the CDR3 is TGTGCCAGCAGCTTATTTGCATCGAACCCCCACAGAGAAGCTTTCTTT.

This clonotype was counted between two and nine times. The rearrangement uses TRBV29-1 and TRBJ2-3; the match to TRBD1 covers 11 bases. Per germline, CDR1 SQVTM and CDR2 ANQGSEA. With 5 bases clipped from V and 5 bases from J, the junction kept 6 bases outside the gene matches. This CDR3 has 14 amino acids. CDR3 nucleotides: TGCAGCGTTCGGACAGGGGGCGAAGTAGATACGCAGTATTTT. It yields the protein CSVRTGGEVDTQYF.

The gene calls are TRBV5-6 and TRBJ2-6; D is uncertain. CDR1 SGHDT and CDR2 YYEEEE come from the germline V gene. The ends were cut back, 0 bases at V and 0 bases at J, with 7 bases in the middle. This CDR3 contains 16 residues. For the CDR3, the DNA is TGTGCCAGCAGCTTGGGCCCCAGCTCTGGGGCCAACGTCCTGACTTTC. Encoded protein: CASSLGPSSGANVLTF.

This rearrangement joins TRBV12-3 or TRBV12-4 to TRBJ2-1; 9 bases map to TRBD2. The CDR3 covers 16 residues. With V trimmed by 1 base and J by 0 bases, 1 base remained unmatched. This CDR3 reads CASSLGSGSSYNEQFF. DNA of the CDR3: TGTGCCAGCAGTTTAGGTAGCGGGAGCTCCTACAATGAGCAGTTCTTC.

V and J are TRBV20-1 and TRBJ1-1; 7 bases align to TRBD1. This CDR3 has 14 residues. The germline CDR1 and CDR2 sequences are DFQATT and SNEGSKA (reference sequence). V lost 5 bases and J lost 0; bases outside the gene matches: 6. CDR3 nucleotides: TGCAGTGCTTACCGGGGACAGCTGAACACTGAAGCTTTCTTT. Encoded protein: CSAYRGQLNTEAFF.

In its sample, this clonotype was seen many times. The chain joins TRBV29-1 to TRBJ1-1; D not certain. The V end lost 5 bases, the J end lost 6 bases, and 13 bases lay between the germline ends. CDR3 length: 12 residues. Per the germline V gene, CDR1 is SQVTM and CDR2 is ANQGSEA. CDR3 region: CSVLGERAEAFF. CDR3 nucleotide sequence: TGCAGCGTTTTGGGAGAGAGGGCTGAAGCTTTCTTT. Together with reference TRBV29-1 and TRBJ1-1, the CDR3 gives the full variable domain: SAVISQKPSRDICQRGTSLTIQCQVDSQVTMMFWYRQQPGQSLTLIATANQGSEATYESGFVIDKFPISRPNLTFSTLTVSNMSPEDSSIYLCSVLGERAEAFFGQGTRLTVV.

In its sample, this clonotype was seen many times. V gene TRBV19 combines with J gene TRBJ2-7; perhaps D is TRBD1 or TRBD2 (5 bases each). V was shortened by 0 bases and J by 0 bases, with 12 bases between the two germline ends. Germline V CDR1 and CDR2: LNHDA, SQIVND (reference sequence). This CDR3 is built from 16 residues. CDR3 DNA sequence: TGTGCCAGTAGTATAGATGGTTCTGGGACCTCCTACGAGCAGTACTTC. Translating it yields CASSIDGSGTSYEQYF.

This clonotype was found a few times. This chain uses TRBV6-5 with TRBJ1-5; 10 bases line up with TRBD1. The J segment lost 5 bases and the V segment lost 5 bases, leaving 18 bases of the junction unmatched. The CDR3 is 19 amino acids. The germline V gene encodes CDR1 MNHEY and CDR2 SVGAGI. CDR3 sequence reads: CASSTRRTGGWGVDQPQHF. The DNA of the CDR3 is TGTGCCAGCAGTACACGCCGGACAGGGGGTTGGGGGGTCGATCAGCCCCAGCATTTT.

The table lists this clonotype with a few counts. The rearrangement links TRBV18 to TRBJ2-3, with a weak D call TRBD2 (6 bases). CDR1 and CDR2 (germline): KGHSH, LQKENI. This CDR3 has 17 residues. Deletions cut 3 bases from V and 8 bases from J, with 24 bases between. CDR3 in amino acids: CASSPPRLLLAPGTQYF. The CDR3 nucleotides are TGTGCCAGCTCACCCCCGAGGCTATTACTAGCACCCGGTACGCAGTATTTT.

This clonotype was counted at least ten times. V and J are TRBV7-2 and TRBJ2-3; 8 bases align to TRBD2. This CDR3 has 15 amino acids. Trimming took 3 bases from V and 5 from J; bases not matched to a gene: 7. Germline assignment: CDR1 SGHTA and CDR2 FQGNSA. The CDR3 DNA reads TGTGCCAGCAGCTTTCACGGGAGGGCCGGAGATACGCAGTATTTT. Translated, it gives CASSFHGRAGDTQYF. Using reference TRBV7-2 and TRBJ2-3 for the parts outside the CDR3, the full variable domain is GAGVSQSPSNKVTEKGKDVELRCDPISGHTALYWYRQSLGQGLEFLIYFQGNSAPDKSGLPSDRFSAERTGGSVSTLTIQRTQQEDSAVYLCASSFHGRAGDTQYFGPGTRLTVL.

CDR3 protein: CASSLDFGARYEQYF. For the CDR3, the DNA is TGTGCCAGCAGCTTAGATTTCGGGGCACGCTACGAGCAGTACTTC. This sequence joins TRBV7-6 and TRBJ2-7; D possibly uses TRBD1 or TRBD2 (5 bases each). The germline gives CDR1 SGHVS, CDR2 FNYEAQ. V shed 1 base and J shed 3 bases, with 13 bases lying between them. The CDR3 length is 15 residues.

This clonotype was observed many times. This chain links TRBV20-1 with TRBJ1-2; D is uncertain. Trimming removed 4 bases from V and 2 bases from J, with 8 bases in between. The CDR3 runs to 12 residues. Looked up from germline, CDR1 is DFQATT and CDR2 is SNEGSKA (reference sequence). CDR3 bases: TGCAGTGCTAAGGGCCGGAACTATGGCTACACCTTC. Amino acid sequence: CSAKGRNYGYTF.

The V and J genes are TRBV10-3 and TRBJ2-4; 7 nucleotides line up with TRBD2. The trim removed 7 bases at V and 15 bases at J, leaving 6 bases unmatched. The germline V gene has CDR1 ENHRY and CDR2 SYGVKD. The CDR3 is 10 amino acids. The CDR3 DNA reads as TGTGCCATCATTTGGACTAGGTCGTACTTC. Protein: CAIIWTRSYF.